The 10 T cell receptor beta chains below come from one sample, sequenced in a study of T and B cells in COVID-19 patients. From blood, about 250-550 ng of genomic DNA served as TRB template. Multiplex PCR with BIOMED2 TRB-A/B primer pools amplified TRB rearrangements. TCRdb re-called the multiplex PCR reads with MiXCR, one entry per CDR3 protein. The sample contains 20,000 to 30,000 distinct CDR3 sequences, 30% to 35% of which appear only once. Sequenced: blood. The receptor set was obtained from a human donor who had recovered from COVID-19.

J is TRBJ1-6 and V is TRBV12-3 or TRBV12-4; unclear D gene. This CDR3 region has 13 residues. Trimming removed 6 bases at V and 8 bases at J, with 11 bases between. This CDR3 is CASRPGSYSPLHF. CDR3 bases: TGTGCCAGCAGGCCCGGGTCCTATTCACCCCTCCACTTT.

This clonotype came up a few times. The V gene is TRBV20-1, the J gene TRBJ2-1, with D possibly matching TRBD1 (5 bases). The CDR3 consists of 12 residues. Looked up from germline, CDR1 is DFQATT and CDR2 is SNEGSKA (reference sequence). V lost 5 bases to trimming and J lost 12 bases, with 17 bases between them. This CDR3 is CSAARGASGQFF. DNA for the CDR3: TGCAGTGCTGCAAGGGGTGCCTCGGGGCAGTTCTTC.

CDR3 coding DNA: TGTGCCAGCAGCCCAAACTCCTACGAGCAGTACTTC. Residues: CASSPNSYEQYF. V and J are TRBV12-3 or TRBV12-4 and TRBJ2-7; D gene uncertain. The CDR3 is 12 amino acids. The V gene lost 6 bases and the J gene lost 0 bases, with 6 bases spanning the gap.

This clonotype came up many times. V gene TRBV6-5 combines with J gene TRBJ1-6, with D perhaps TRBD1 (6 bases). Germline V gene lookup returns CDR1 MNHEY and CDR2 SVGAGI. CDR3 length equals 14 residues. Trimming removed 1 base from V and 6 bases from J, with 7 bases in between. The CDR3 nucleotides are TGTGCCAGCAGTTACTTGGACAGTAATTCACCCCTCCACTTT. This encodes CASSYLDSNSPLHF.

V and J are TRBV5-6 and TRBJ2-1; 9 bases match TRBD2. Trimming took 0 bases from V and 5 from J; bases not matched to a gene: 3. CDR1 and CDR2 (germline): SGHDT, YYEEEE. The CDR3 runs to 15 residues. Here the CDR3 DNA reads TGTGCCAGCAGCTTGGTAGCTAGCGGGGACAATGAGCAGTTCTTC. It codes for CASSLVASGDNEQFF.

The rearrangement links TRBV7-2 to TRBJ2-3, with 8 positions matching TRBD2. Germline V gives CDR1 SGHTA, CDR2 FQGNSA. This CDR3 contains 16 residues. The J segment lost 1 base and the V segment lost 3 bases, leaving 6 bases of the junction unmatched. The CDR3 loop reads CASSFLGAGGTDTQYF. In DNA form, the CDR3 reads TGTGCCAGCAGCTTCCTGGGAGCGGGAGGCACAGATACGCAGTATTTT.

This rearrangement joins TRBV28 to TRBJ1-3, with TRBD1 as a possible D gene (5 bases). Germline V gives CDR1 MDHEN, CDR2 SYDVKM. Trimming left V 1 base short and J 2 bases short, with 12 bases between. CDR3 size: 16 residues. This CDR3 reads CASSLSGTATGNTIYF. The CDR3 region has the DNA TGTGCCAGCAGTTTATCCGGGACGGCTACTGGAAACACCATATATTTT.

V is TRBV12-3 or TRBV12-4 and J is TRBJ1-6, with D possibly TRBD1 on 5 matching bases. This CDR3 comprises 14 residues. Trimming took 3 bases from V and 7 from J, leaving 10 bases between them. The CDR3 loop reads CASSLGVRNSPLHF. CDR3 DNA: TGTGCCAGCAGTTTGGGGGTCAGAAATTCACCCCTCCACTTT.

The table lists this clonotype with a few counts. The chain is built from TRBV30 and TRBJ2-7; 11 nucleotides agree with TRBD1. V shed 0 bases, J shed 2 bases, and the junction held 18 bases outside the gene matches. Germline V lookup: CDR1 GTSNPN, CDR2 SVGIG (reference sequence). This CDR3 has 20 amino acids. CDR3: CAWSVRSRTGGADDPYEQYF. In DNA, the CDR3 is TGTGCCTGGAGTGTAAGGTCGAGGACAGGGGGCGCCGACGACCCCTACGAGCAGTACTTC.

Of note for this clonotype: Sequence at one end of the junction differs from germline and may be a read error. This CDR3 reads CASSPRPSGGNELFF. CDR3 nucleotides: TGTGCCAGCAGTCCCCGGCCCAGCGGGGGAAATGAGCTGTTCTTC. The chain recombines TRBV6-5 with TRBJ2-1; TRBD2 aligns across 8 bases. The CDR3 is 15 amino acids. CDR1 MNHEY and CDR2 SVGAGI come from the germline V gene.